One T cell receptor beta chain is described in this entry. This sample stems from a study of T-cell reconstitution after alpha-beta-depleted transplantation in children. This CDR3 has 12 residues. V was trimmed by 8 bases and J by 3 bases, leaving 10 bases between them. CDR1 is ENHRY, CDR2 SYGVKD, per germline. Preparation of the TCRbeta library used unique molecular identifiers. TCRdb passed the PCR reads through MiXCR, listing each CDR3 protein once. The repertoire holds hundreds of thousands of distinct CDR3 sequences, with around 10% as singletons. This receptor was identified in a boy in the first two years of life with acute myeloid leukemia, due to receive a stem cell transplant. The rearrangement joins TRBV10-3 to TRBJ2-5; D possibly corresponds to TRBD1 (6 bases). The source was PBMCs, collected before TCRalphabeta/CD19-depleted stem cell transplant. CDR3 amino acids: CAIRDTKETQYF. In DNA form, the CDR3 reads TGTGCCATCCGGGACACAAAAGAGACCCAGTACTTC.